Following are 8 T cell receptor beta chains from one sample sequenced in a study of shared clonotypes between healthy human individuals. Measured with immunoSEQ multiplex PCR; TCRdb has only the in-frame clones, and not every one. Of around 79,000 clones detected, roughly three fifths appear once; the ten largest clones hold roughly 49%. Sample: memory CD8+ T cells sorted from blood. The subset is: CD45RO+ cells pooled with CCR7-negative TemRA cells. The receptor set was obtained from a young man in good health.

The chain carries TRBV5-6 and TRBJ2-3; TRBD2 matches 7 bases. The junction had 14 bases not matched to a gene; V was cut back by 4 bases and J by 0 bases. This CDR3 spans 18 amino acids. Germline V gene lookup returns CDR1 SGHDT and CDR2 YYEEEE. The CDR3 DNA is TGTGCCAGCAGCCCAGGACTAGTAGGGTCTTCCAGCACAGATACGCAGTATTTT. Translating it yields CASSPGLVGSSSTDTQYF.

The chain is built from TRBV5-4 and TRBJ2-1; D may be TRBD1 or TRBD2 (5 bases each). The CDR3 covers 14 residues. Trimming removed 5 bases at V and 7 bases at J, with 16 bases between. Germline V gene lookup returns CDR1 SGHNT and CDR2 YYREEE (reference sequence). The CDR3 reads CASSFGPGLNEQFF. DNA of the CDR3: TGTGCCAGCAGTTTTGGACCGGGGCTGAATGAGCAGTTCTTC.

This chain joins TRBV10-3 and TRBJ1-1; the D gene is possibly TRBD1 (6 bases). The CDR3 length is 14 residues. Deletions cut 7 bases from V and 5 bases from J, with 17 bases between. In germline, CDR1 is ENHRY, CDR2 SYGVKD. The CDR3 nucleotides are TGTGCCATCAATTGGGGGGGGCTGGGTACTGAAGCTTTCTTT. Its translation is CAINWGGLGTEAFF.

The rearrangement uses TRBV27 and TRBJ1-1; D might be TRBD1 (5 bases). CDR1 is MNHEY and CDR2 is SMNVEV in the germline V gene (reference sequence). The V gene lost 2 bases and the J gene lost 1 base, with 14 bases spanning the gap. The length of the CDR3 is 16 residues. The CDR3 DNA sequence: TGTGCCAGCAGTTTACTCCAGGGCCTTAAGAACACTGAAGCTTTCTTT. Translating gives CASSLLQGLKNTEAFF.

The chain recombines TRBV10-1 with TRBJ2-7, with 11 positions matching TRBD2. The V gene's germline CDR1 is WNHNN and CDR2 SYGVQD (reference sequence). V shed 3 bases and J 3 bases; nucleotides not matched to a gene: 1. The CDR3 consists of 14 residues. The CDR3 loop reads CASSEGTSGYEQYF. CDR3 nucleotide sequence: TGCGCCAGCAGTGAAGGGACTAGCGGCTACGAGCAGTACTTC.

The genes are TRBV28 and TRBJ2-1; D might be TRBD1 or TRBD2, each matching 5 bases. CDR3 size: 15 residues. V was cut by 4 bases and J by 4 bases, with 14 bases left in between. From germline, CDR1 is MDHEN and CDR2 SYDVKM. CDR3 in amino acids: CASSSGRTDYNEQFF. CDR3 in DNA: TGTGCCAGCAGTTCGGGACGTACGGATTACAATGAGCAGTTCTTC.

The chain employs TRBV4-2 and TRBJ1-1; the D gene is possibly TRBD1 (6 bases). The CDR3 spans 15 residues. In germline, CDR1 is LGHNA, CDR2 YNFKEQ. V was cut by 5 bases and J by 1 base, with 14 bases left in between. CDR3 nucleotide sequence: TGTGCCAGCAGCTTGGAGGGGGGACGGAACACTGAAGCTTTCTTT. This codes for CASSLEGGRNTEAFF.

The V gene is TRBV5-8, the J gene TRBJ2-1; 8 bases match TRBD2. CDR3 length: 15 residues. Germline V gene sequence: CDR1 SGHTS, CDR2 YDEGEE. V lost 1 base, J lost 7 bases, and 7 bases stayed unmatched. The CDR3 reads CASSLIQRELNEQFF. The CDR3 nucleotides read TGTGCCAGCAGCTTGATACAGCGGGAGTTGAATGAGCAGTTCTTC.